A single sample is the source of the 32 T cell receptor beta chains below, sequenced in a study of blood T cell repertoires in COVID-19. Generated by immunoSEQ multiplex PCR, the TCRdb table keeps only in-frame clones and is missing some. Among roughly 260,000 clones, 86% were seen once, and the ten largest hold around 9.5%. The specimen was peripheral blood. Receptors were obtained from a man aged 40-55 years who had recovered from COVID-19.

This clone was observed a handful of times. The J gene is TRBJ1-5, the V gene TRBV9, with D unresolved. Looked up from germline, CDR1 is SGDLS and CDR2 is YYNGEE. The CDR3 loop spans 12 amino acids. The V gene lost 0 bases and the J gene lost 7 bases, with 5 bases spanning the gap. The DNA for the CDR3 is TGTGCCAGCAGCGTAGTTAGACAGCCCCAGCATTTT. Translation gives CASSVVRQPQHF.

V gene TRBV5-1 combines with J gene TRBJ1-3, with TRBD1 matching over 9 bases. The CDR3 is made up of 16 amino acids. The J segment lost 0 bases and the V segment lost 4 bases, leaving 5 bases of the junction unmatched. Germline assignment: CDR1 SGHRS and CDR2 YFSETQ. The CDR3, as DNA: TGCGCCAGCAGCGGGGGACAGGGTTTCTCTGGAAACACCATATATTTT. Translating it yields CASSGGQGFSGNTIYF.

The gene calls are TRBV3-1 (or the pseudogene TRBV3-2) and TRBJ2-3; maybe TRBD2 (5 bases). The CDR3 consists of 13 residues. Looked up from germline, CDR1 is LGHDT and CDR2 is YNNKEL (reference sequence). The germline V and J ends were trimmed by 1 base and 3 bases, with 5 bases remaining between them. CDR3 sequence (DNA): TGTGCCAGCAGCCAAGCGGGGACAGATACGCAGTATTTT. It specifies CASSQAGTDTQYF.

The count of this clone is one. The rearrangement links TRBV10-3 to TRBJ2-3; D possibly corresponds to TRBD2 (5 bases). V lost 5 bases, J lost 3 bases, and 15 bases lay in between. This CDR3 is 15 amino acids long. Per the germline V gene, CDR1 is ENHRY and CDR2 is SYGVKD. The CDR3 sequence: CAISRPSLGTDTQYF. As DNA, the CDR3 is TGTGCCATCAGTCGTCCTAGCCTCGGAACAGATACGCAGTATTTT.

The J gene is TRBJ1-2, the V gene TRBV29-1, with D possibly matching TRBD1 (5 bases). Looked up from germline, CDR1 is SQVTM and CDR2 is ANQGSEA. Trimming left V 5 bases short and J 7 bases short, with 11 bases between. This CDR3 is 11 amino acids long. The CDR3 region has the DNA TGCAGCGTTCTCGGGGGTGTTGGCTACACCTTC. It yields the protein CSVLGGVGYTF.

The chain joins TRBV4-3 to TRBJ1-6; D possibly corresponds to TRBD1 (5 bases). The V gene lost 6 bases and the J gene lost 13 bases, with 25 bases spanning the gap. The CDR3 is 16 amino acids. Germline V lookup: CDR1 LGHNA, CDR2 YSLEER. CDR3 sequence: CASSPRPGTVSGPLHF. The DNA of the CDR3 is TGCGCCAGCAGTCCAAGGCCCGGGACTGTTTCAGGTCCCCTCCACTTT.

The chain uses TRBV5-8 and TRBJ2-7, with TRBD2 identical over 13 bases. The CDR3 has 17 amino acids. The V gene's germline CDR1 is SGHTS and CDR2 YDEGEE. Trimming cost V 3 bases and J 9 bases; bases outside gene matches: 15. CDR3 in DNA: TGTGCCAGCAGCTCCGGGACTAGCGGGGTTGGAGGGTCCGGGCAGTACTTC. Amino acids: CASSSGTSGVGGSGQYF.

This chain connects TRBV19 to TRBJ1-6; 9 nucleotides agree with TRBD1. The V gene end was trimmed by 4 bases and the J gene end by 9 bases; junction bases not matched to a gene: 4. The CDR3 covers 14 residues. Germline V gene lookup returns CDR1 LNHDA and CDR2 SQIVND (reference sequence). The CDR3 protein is CASSKGQGRSPLHF. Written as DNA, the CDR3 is TGTGCCAGTAGTAAGGGACAGGGCCGTTCACCCCTCCACTTT. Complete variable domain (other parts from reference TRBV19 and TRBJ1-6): DGGITQSPKYLFRKEGQNVTLSCEQNLNHDAMYWYRQDPGQGLRLIYYSQIVNDFQKGDIAEGYSVSREKKESFPLTVTSAQKNPTAFYLCASSKGQGRSPLHFGNGTRLTVT.

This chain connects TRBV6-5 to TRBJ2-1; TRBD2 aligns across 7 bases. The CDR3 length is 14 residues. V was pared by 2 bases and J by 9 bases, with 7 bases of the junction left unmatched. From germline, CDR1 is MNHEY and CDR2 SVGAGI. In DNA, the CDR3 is TGTGCCAGCAGTTACGGGGTAGCGGGCATTGAGCAGTTCTTC. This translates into CASSYGVAGIEQFF.

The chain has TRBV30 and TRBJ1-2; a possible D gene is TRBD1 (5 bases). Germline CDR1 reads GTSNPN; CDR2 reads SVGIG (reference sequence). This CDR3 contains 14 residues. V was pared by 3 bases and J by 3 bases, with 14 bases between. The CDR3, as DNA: TGTGCCTGGAGCCACCCTTTGACAGACTATGGCTACACCTTC. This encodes CAWSHPLTDYGYTF.

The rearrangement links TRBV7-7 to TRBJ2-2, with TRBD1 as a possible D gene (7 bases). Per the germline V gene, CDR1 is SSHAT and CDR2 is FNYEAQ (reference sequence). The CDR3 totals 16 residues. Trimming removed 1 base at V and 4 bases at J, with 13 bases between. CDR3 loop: CASSLVAGGPTGELFF. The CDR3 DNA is TGTGCCAGCAGCTTAGTAGCAGGGGGGCCCACCGGGGAGCTGTTTTTT.

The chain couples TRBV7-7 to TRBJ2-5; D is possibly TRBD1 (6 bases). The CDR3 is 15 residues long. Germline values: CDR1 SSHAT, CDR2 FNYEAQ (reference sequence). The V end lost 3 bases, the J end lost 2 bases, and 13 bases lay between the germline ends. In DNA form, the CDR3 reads TGTGCCAGCAGCTTGGGTGGACAGATACAAGAGACCCAGTACTTC. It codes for CASSLGGQIQETQYF.

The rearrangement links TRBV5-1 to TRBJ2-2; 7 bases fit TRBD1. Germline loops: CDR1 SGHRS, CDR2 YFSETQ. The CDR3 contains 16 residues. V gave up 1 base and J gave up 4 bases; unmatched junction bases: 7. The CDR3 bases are TGCGCCAGCAGCTTGAGGGGGCCCACGGGCACCGGGGAGCTGTTTTTT. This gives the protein CASSLRGPTGTGELFF.

The CDR3, as DNA: TGCGCCAGCAGCTTGGAGTCCGGAGGATCCCGGCGGCCTGAAGCTTTCTTT. This codes for CASSLESGGSRRPEAFF. This chain connects TRBV5-1 to TRBJ1-1; no reliable D call. The germline V and J ends were trimmed by 0 bases and 6 bases, with 21 bases remaining between them. Germline lookup yields CDR1 SGHRS and CDR2 YFSETQ. The CDR3 contains 17 residues.

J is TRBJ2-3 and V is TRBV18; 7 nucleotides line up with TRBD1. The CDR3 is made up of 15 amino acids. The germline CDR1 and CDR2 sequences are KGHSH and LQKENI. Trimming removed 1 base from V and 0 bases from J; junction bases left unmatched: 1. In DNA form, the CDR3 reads TGTGCCAGCTCACCACAGGGGGCCAGCACAGATACGCAGTATTTT. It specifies CASSPQGASTDTQYF.

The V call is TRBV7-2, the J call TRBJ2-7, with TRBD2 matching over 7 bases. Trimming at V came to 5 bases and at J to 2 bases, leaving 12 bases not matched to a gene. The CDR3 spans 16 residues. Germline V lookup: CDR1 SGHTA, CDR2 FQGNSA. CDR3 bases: TGTGCCAGCAGCCACGCCCGGGGACTACCCACCTACGAGCAGTACTTC. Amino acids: CASSHARGLPTYEQYF.

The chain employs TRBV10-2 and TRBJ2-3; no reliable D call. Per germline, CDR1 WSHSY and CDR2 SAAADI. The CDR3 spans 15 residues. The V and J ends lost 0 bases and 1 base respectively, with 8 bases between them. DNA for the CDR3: TGCGCCAGCAGTGAGTCTACTGGAGGCACAGATACGCAGTATTTT. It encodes CASSESTGGTDTQYF.

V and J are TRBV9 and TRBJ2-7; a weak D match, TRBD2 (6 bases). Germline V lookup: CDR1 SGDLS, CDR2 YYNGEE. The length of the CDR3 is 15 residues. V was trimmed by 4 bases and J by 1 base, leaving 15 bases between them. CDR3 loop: CASSPGLAPSYEQYF. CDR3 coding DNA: TGTGCCAGCAGCCCCGGGCTAGCGCCTTCCTACGAGCAGTACTTC. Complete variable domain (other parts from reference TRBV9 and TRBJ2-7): DSGVTQTPKHLITATGQRVTLRCSPRSGDLSVYWYQQSLDQGLQFLIQYYNGEERAKGNILERFSAQQFPDLHSELNLSSLELGDSALYFCASSPGLAPSYEQYFGPGTRLTVT.

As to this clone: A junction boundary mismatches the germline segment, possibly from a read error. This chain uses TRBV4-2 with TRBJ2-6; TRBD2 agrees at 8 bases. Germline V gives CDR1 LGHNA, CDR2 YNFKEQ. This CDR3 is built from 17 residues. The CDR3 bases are TGTGCCAGCAGCCAAAGTCTTGGATCTCGGGGGGGCAACGTCCTGACTTTC. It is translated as CASSQSLGSRGGNVLTF.

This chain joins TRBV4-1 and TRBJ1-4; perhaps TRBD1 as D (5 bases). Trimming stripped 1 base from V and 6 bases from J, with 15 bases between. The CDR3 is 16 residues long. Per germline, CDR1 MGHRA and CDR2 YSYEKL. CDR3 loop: CASSQALLSRDEKLFF. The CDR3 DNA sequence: TGCGCCAGCAGCCAAGCCCTCTTAAGCAGGGATGAAAAACTGTTTTTT.

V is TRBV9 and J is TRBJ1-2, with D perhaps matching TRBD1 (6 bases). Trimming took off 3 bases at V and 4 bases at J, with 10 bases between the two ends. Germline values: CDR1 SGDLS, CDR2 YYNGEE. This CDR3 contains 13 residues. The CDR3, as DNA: TGTGCCAGCAGCGCTGGACAGATCTATGGCTACACCTTC. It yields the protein CASSAGQIYGYTF.

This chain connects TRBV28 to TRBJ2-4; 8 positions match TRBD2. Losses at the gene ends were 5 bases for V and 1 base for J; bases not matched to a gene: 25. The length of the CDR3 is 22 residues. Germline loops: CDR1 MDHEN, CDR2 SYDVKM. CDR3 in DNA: TGTGCCAGCAGTCCAACACACAAGCCCGGGACTAGGGACCCTCTGGCCAAAAACATTCAGTACTTC. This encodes CASSPTHKPGTRDPLAKNIQYF.

The CDR3 loop reads CASSLIGVTEAFF. The CDR3 DNA sequence: TGCGCCAGCAGCTTGATCGGGGTAACTGAAGCTTTCTTT. This chain connects TRBV5-1 to TRBJ1-1; D is ambiguous. Germline V lookup: CDR1 SGHRS, CDR2 YFSETQ. Trimming removed 1 base at V and 5 bases at J, with 9 bases between. The CDR3 is 13 amino acids.

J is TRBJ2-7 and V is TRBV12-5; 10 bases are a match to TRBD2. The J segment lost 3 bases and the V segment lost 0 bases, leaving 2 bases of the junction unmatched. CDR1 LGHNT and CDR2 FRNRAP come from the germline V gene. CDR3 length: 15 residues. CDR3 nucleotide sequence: TGTGCTAGTGGTTTGGTACTAGCGGGAAACTACGAGCAGTACTTC. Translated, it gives CASGLVLAGNYEQYF.

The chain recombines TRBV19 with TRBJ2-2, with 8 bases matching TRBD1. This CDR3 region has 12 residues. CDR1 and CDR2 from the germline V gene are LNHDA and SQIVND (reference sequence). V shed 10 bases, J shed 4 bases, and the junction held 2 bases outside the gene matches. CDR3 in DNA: TGTGCCACACAGGGGGGCACCGGGGAGCTGTTTTTT. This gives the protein CATQGGTGELFF.

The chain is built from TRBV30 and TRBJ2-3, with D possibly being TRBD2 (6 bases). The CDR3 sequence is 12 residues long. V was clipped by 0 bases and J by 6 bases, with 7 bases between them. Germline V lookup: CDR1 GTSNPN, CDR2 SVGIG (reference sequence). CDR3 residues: CAWSVGGDTQYF. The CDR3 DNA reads TGTGCCTGGAGTGTTGGGGGGGATACGCAGTATTTT. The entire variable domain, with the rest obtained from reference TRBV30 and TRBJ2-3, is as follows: SQTIHQWPATLVQPVGSPLSLECTVEGTSNPNLYWYRQAAGRGLQLLFYSVGIGQISSEVPQNLSASRPQDRQFILSSKKLLLSDSGFYLCAWSVGGDTQYFGPGTRLTVL.

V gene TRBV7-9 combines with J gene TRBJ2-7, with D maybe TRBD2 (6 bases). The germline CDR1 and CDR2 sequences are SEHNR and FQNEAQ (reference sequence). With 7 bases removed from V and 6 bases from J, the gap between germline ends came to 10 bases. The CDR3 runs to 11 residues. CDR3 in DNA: TGTGCCAGCACCCGGGGGTCCGAGCAGTACTTC. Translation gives CASTRGSEQYF. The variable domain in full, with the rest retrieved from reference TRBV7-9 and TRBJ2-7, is DTGVSQNPRHKITKRGQNVTFRCDPISEHNRLYWYRQTLGQGPEFLTYFQNEAQLEKSRLLSDRFSAERPKGSFSTLEIQRTEQGDSAMYLCASTRGSEQYFGPGTRLTVT.

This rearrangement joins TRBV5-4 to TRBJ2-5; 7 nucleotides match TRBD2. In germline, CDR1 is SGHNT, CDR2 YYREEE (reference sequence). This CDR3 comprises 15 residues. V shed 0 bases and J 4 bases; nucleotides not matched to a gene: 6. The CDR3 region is CASSLAGGVRETQYF. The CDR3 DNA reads TGTGCCAGCAGCTTGGCGGGGGGAGTTCGAGAGACCCAGTACTTC.

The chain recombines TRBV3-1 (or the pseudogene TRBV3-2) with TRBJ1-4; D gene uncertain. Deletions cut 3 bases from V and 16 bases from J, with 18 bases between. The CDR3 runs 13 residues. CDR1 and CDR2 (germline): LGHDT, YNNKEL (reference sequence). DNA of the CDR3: TGTGCCAGCAGCCAGAACAACCGCGGCGACCCGTTTTTT. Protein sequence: CASSQNNRGDPFF.

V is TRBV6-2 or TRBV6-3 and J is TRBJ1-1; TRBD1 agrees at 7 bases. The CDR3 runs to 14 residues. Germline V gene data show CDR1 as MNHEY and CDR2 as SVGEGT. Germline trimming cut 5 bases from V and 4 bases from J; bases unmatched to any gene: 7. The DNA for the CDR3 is TGTGCCAGCAGTAGACAGGGCCAGACCACTGAAGCTTTCTTT. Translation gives CASSRQGQTTEAFF.

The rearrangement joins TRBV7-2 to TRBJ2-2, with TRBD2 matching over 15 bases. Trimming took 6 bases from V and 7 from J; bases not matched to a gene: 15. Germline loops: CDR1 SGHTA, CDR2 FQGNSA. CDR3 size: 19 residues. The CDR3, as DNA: TGTGCCAGCAGTCACCCAGGGACTAGCGGGAGGTTCGGGGGCGGGGAGCTGTTTTTT. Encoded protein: CASSHPGTSGRFGGGELFF.

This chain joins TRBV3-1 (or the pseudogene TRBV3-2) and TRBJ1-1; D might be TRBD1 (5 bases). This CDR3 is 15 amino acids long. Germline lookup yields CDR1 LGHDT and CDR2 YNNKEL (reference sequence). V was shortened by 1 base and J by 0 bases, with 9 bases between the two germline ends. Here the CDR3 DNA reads TGTGCCAGCAGCCAAGGTGGGGGGATGAACACTGAAGCTTTCTTT. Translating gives CASSQGGGMNTEAFF.